Following are 26 T cell receptor beta chains from one sample sequenced in a study of T cell repertoires in cytomegalovirus infection. Each CDR3 protein gets one entry after TCRdb re-called the reads with MiXCR. This table has 250,000 to 300,000 distinct CDR3 sequences, about 23% appearing once. The sample was PBMCs. The source is a human donor in good health (CMV status not recorded). Some clones in this sample may be carry-over from other donors' samples.

This clonotype was picked up a small number of times. V and J are TRBV28 and TRBJ2-3, with 7 nucleotides matching TRBD2. Losses at the gene ends were 2 bases for V and 5 bases for J; bases not matched to a gene: 13. This CDR3 contains 17 residues. CDR1 and CDR2 from the germline V gene are MDHEN and SYDVKM. The CDR3 sequence is CASSLGGLGPKGDTQYF. The CDR3 region has the DNA TGTGCCAGCAGTTTAGGAGGACTAGGCCCCAAAGGAGATACGCAGTATTTT.

This clonotype occurred a few times. The rearrangement joins TRBV12-3 or TRBV12-4 to TRBJ2-1, with 10 bases aligning to TRBD2. V was pared by 1 base and J by 7 bases, with 7 bases of the junction left unmatched. The CDR3 runs to 16 residues. CDR3 protein: CASSLGSLAGENEQFF. CDR3 DNA: TGTGCCAGCAGTTTAGGTAGTCTAGCGGGAGAGAATGAGCAGTTCTTC.

The chain carries TRBV19 and TRBJ2-4; D possibly corresponds to TRBD2 (6 bases). This CDR3 is built from 14 residues. The V gene's germline CDR1 is LNHDA and CDR2 SQIVND (reference sequence). Trimming pared 8 bases from V and 8 bases from J, leaving 19 bases between. The CDR3 nucleotides are TGTGCCAGTCATCGTGCGGGAAGGGTCGACATTCAGTACTTC. This sequence encodes CASHRAGRVDIQYF.

The CDR3 sequence is CASSLSPSGRTETQYF. The CDR3 DNA reads as TGTGCCAGCAGTTTAAGTCCTAGCGGGAGAACGGAGACCCAGTACTTC. This chain joins TRBV28 and TRBJ2-5, with TRBD2 matching over 10 bases. There are 16 residues in the CDR3. V was clipped by 2 bases and J by 5 bases; unmatched bases: 8. CDR1 and CDR2 from the germline V gene are MDHEN and SYDVKM.

The chain employs TRBV6-6 and TRBJ2-7; D gene unclear. Trimming took off 2 bases at V and 5 bases at J, with 13 bases between the two ends. The germline V gene has CDR1 MNHNY and CDR2 SVGAGI (reference sequence). This CDR3 has 14 residues. DNA for the CDR3: TGTGCCAGCAGTTACACCCAGGCCGCGAACGAGCAGTACTTC. Translating gives CASSYTQAANEQYF.

This chain connects TRBV6-2 or TRBV6-3 to TRBJ1-3; the D gene is possibly TRBD1 (6 bases). This CDR3 region has 14 residues. Germline loops: CDR1 MNHEY, CDR2 SVGEGT. Trimming stripped 6 bases from V and 2 bases from J, with 11 bases between. The CDR3: CASSFRQAGNTIYF. The CDR3 coding sequence is TGTGCCAGCAGCTTTCGACAGGCTGGAAACACCATATATTTT.

This clonotype appeared a few times. The chain is built from TRBV6-2 or TRBV6-3 and TRBJ2-4; D gene uncertain. CDR1 is MNHEY and CDR2 is SVGEGT in the germline V gene. There are 14 residues in the CDR3. Deletions cut 6 bases from V and 3 bases from J, with 12 bases between. The CDR3 loop reads CASSPTDVKNIQYF. The CDR3 nucleotides read TGTGCCAGCAGCCCAACGGACGTCAAAAACATTCAGTACTTC.

The V and J genes are TRBV20-1 and TRBJ2-7; TRBD2 matches 8 bases. The V segment lost 3 bases and the J segment 4 bases; nucleotides outside the gene matches: 5. Germline CDR1 is DFQATT and CDR2 is SNEGSKA (reference sequence). The CDR3 has 13 residues. CDR3 in amino acids: CSASRSGRYEQYF. Written as DNA, the CDR3 is TGCAGTGCTAGTCGCAGCGGGAGATACGAGCAGTACTTC.

This clonotype was detected a few times. The DNA of the CDR3 is TGTGCCAGTAGCGTGACAACTCTCGGCAATCAGCCCCAGCATTTT. Translated: CASSVTTLGNQPQHF. The chain recombines TRBV19 with TRBJ1-5; D remains ambiguous. The CDR3 length is 15 residues. Germline lookup yields CDR1 LNHDA and CDR2 SQIVND (reference sequence). V lost 6 bases, J lost 2 bases, and 14 bases lay in between.

This clonotype was seen repeatedly, ten times or more. The gene calls are TRBV7-2 and TRBJ1-1; D remains unclear. CDR1 and CDR2 from the germline V gene are SGHTA and FQGNSA. This CDR3 spans 14 amino acids. With 0 bases removed from V and 1 base from J, the gap between germline ends came to 6 bases. CDR3 residues: CASSLAVGNTEAFF. CDR3 DNA sequence: TGTGCCAGCAGCTTAGCGGTCGGGAACACTGAAGCTTTCTTT.

The chain is built from TRBV18 and TRBJ1-1; D uncertain. The CDR3 has 15 residues. With 3 bases removed from V and 4 bases from J, the gap between germline ends came to 15 bases. Germline CDR1 is KGHSH and CDR2 is LQKENI. CDR3 amino acids: CASSPAGGPITEAFF. CDR3 DNA: TGTGCCAGCTCACCCGCGGGAGGGCCGATCACTGAAGCTTTCTTT.

This chain links TRBV29-1 with TRBJ1-2; no clear D gene. The CDR3 extends over 12 amino acids. The germline V gene has CDR1 SQVTM and CDR2 ANQGSEA. The V end was cut by 7 bases, the J end by 4 bases, with 13 bases between. The CDR3 coding sequence is TGCAGCGCCGTTGACACGTTCTATGGCTACACCTTC. Protein: CSAVDTFYGYTF.

The chain combines TRBV5-1 with TRBJ1-4; TRBD1 is a possible D gene (5 bases). V shed 5 bases and J shed 0 bases, with 14 bases lying between them. There are 16 residues in the CDR3. Germline values: CDR1 SGHRS, CDR2 YFSETQ. This chain's CDR3 is CASRETGTATNEKLFF. DNA for the CDR3: TGCGCCAGCAGAGAGACCGGGACGGCAACTAATGAAAAACTGTTTTTT.

CDR3 in DNA: TGTGCCAGCAGCCTTGGGGACAGCCTCGGGACTAGCGGTCCCTCGGGGGAGACCCAGTACTTC. This gives the protein CASSLGDSLGTSGPSGETQYF. This sequence joins TRBV12-3 or TRBV12-4 and TRBJ2-5; 11 nucleotides match TRBD2. This CDR3 has 21 amino acids. V trimming: 6 bases; J trimming: 5 bases; junction bases outside the gene matches: 26.

This clonotype was detected only a few times. The chain has TRBV18 and TRBJ1-1, with 8 bases lining up with TRBD1. Germline V gene sequence: CDR1 KGHSH, CDR2 LQKENI. V dropped 2 bases and J dropped 5; count of bases not matched to a gene: 7. The CDR3 is made up of 15 amino acids. The CDR3 DNA sequence: TGTGCCAGCTCACCAGACAGGGGCCTAGTAACTGAAGCTTTCTTT. It translates to CASSPDRGLVTEAFF.

The chain has TRBV12-3 or TRBV12-4 and TRBJ2-2, with 8 positions matching TRBD2. The V gene end was trimmed by 8 bases and the J gene end by 3 bases; junction bases not matched to a gene: 5. CDR3 length: 14 residues. The CDR3 loop reads CASHSGTYTGELFF. CDR3 nucleotide sequence: TGTGCCAGCCATAGCGGGACCTACACCGGGGAGCTGTTTTTT.

This clonotype was seen a few times. The rearrangement uses TRBV7-4 and TRBJ1-5; no clear D. The CDR3 runs 13 residues. Germline V CDR1 and CDR2: SGHVT, SQSDAQ. Deletions cut 3 bases from V and 7 bases from J, with 10 bases between. Here the CDR3 reads CASSLFEGQPQHF. The CDR3 DNA sequence: TGTGCCAGCAGCTTGTTCGAGGGACAGCCCCAGCATTTT.

The chain combines TRBV27 with TRBJ1-1; maybe TRBD1 (6 bases). The length of the CDR3 is 17 residues. Trimming cost V 0 bases and J 3 bases, with 17 bases left between them. Per germline, CDR1 MNHEY and CDR2 SMNVEV (reference sequence). CDR3 residues: CASSLSPPGALDTEAFF. CDR3 sequence (DNA): TGTGCCAGCAGTTTATCGCCCCCGGGGGCCCTTGACACTGAAGCTTTCTTT.

The chain has TRBV2 and TRBJ1-3; 8 nucleotides agree with TRBD1. J gave up 3 bases and V 4 bases, and 5 bases lay outside the gene matches. CDR3 size: 15 residues. Germline-derived CDR1 and CDR2 are SNHLY and FYNNEI. CDR3 residues: CASSVAGGIGNTIYF. In DNA, the CDR3 is TGTGCCAGCAGTGTTGCAGGGGGCATTGGAAACACCATATATTTT.

This clonotype was detected a few times. The genes are TRBV20-1 and TRBJ1-5, with D unresolved. The germline V and J ends were trimmed by 6 bases and 0 bases, with 15 bases remaining between them. Germline V gene data show CDR1 as DFQATT and CDR2 as SNEGSKA (reference sequence). The CDR3 loop spans 15 amino acids. This CDR3 is CSAVPTTYSNQPQHF. DNA of the CDR3: TGCAGTGCCGTCCCCACAACTTATAGCAATCAGCCCCAGCATTTT.

This clonotype was seen ten or more times. J is TRBJ2-3 and V is TRBV7-3; 12 nucleotides match TRBD2. This CDR3 has 17 residues. Germline V gives CDR1 SGHTA, CDR2 FQGTGA. Losses at the gene ends were 3 bases for V and 3 bases for J; bases not matched to a gene: 7. CDR3 region: CASSFGLAGGLTDTQYF. CDR3 DNA: TGTGCCAGCAGCTTCGGCCTAGCGGGGGGGCTAACAGATACGCAGTATTTT.

For the CDR3, the DNA is TGCAGTGCTAGGGGTAGCGGGAGGTACGAGCAGTACTTC. Residues: CSARGSGRYEQYF. The chain uses TRBV20-1 and TRBJ2-7, with 10 bases matching TRBD2. Trimming removed 3 bases from V and 4 bases from J; junction bases left unmatched: 3. The CDR3 extends over 13 amino acids. Germline CDR1 DFQATT, CDR2 SNEGSKA (reference sequence).

The rearrangement links TRBV20-1 to TRBJ2-1; possible D gene TRBD1, 5 bases. V lost 6 bases, J lost 0 bases, and 12 bases lay in between. Germline CDR1 reads DFQATT; CDR2 reads SNEGSKA (reference sequence). The CDR3 length is 14 residues. The CDR3 DNA follows: TGCAGTGCGGAACGACAGAGCTCCTACAATGAGCAGTTCTTC. It encodes CSAERQSSYNEQFF.

This clonotype was observed a handful of times. The chain carries TRBV6-2 or TRBV6-3 and TRBJ2-5, with D tentatively TRBD1 or TRBD2 (5 bases each). This CDR3 contains 15 residues. The V end lost 6 bases, the J end lost 5 bases, and 19 bases lay between the germline ends. The germline V gene has CDR1 MNHEY and CDR2 SVGEGT. CDR3 coding DNA: TGTGCCAGCAGCTCCTGGGACCCCGGCGGGGAGACCCAGTACTTC. Protein: CASSSWDPGGETQYF.

This clonotype appeared a few times. V gene TRBV28 combines with J gene TRBJ2-5; 8 bases line up with TRBD1. The junction had 10 bases not matched to a gene; V was cut back by 5 bases and J by 5 bases. Per germline, CDR1 MDHEN and CDR2 SYDVKM. The CDR3 spans 15 residues. CDR3 sequence reads: CASSIGQGADETQYF. In DNA, the CDR3 is TGTGCCAGCAGTATCGGTCAGGGGGCAGATGAGACCCAGTACTTC. Together with reference TRBV28 and TRBJ2-5, the CDR3 gives the full variable domain: DVKVTQSSRYLVKRTGEKVFLECVQDMDHENMFWYRQDPGLGLRLIYFSYDVKMKEKGDIPEGYSVSREKKERFSLILESASTNQTSMYLCASSIGQGADETQYFGPGTRLLVL.

The chain has TRBV15 and TRBJ2-2; D ambiguous. CDR1 LNHNV and CDR2 YYDKDF come from the germline V gene (reference sequence). The CDR3 extends over 15 amino acids. V was trimmed by 1 base and J by 4 bases, leaving 10 bases between them. Written as DNA, the CDR3 is TGTGCCACCAGCAGAGGGGCCTTTGGCACCGGGGAGCTGTTTTTT. Translating gives CATSRGAFGTGELFF.